The rows below give T cell receptor beta chains drawn from one sample of a study of blood T cells in healthy people across ages. Each CDR3 protein is one row after TCRdb ran MiXCR on the 5' RACE reads. The sample lists about 580,000 distinct CDR3 sequences; roughly 48% were seen once. Sequencing was performed on blood. Receptors were obtained from a man aged 80 or over in good health. Both conserved end residues are trimmed from each CDR3. Fields, in order: clone size, V gene, J gene, CDR3 protein. Clone size is given for some rows only: seen once, a few or many times, or a class if the clone is expanded.

>NA|TRBV12-3/TRBV12-4|TRBJ2-7
ASSSDRRAYEQY
>NA|TRBV20-1|TRBJ2-3
SASVLRAPTDTQY
>many|TRBV6-5|TRBJ2-7
ASSYTDRIVYEQY
>NA|TRBV5-1|TRBJ2-4
ASSLTGENIQY
>few|TRBV5-6|TRBJ1-2
ASSLGQEGYT
>many|TRBV6-5|TRBJ1-1
ASSTTGFPEAF
>NA|TRBV2|TRBJ1-2
ASSVLLGDHGHT
>NA|TRBV5-1|TRBJ2-7
ASSLPGGSYEQY
>NA|TRBV29-1|TRBJ2-7
SVAPGGSYEQY
>once|TRBV4-2|TRBJ1-2
ASSQQVPARQGHGYT
>few|TRBV20-1|TRBJ2-5
SASSLIGEQY
>many|TRBV30|TRBJ2-3
AWSGTGRDTQY
>few|TRBV7-2|TRBJ2-3
ASSFVPFPADTQY
>few|TRBV28|TRBJ2-3
ASSLMATDTQY
>few|TRBV7-9|TRBJ1-2
ASSSRASLGGYGYT
>once|TRBV20-1|TRBJ2-1
SAAPPLSSYNEQF
>NA|TRBV5-1|TRBJ1-1
ASSWSGQANTEAF
>NA|TRBV14|TRBJ2-1
ASSQDSLGWYNEQF
>NA|TRBV15|TRBJ2-7
ATSRDRSAAYEQY
>few|TRBV11-2|TRBJ1-2
ASSPGQGDYGYT
>few|TRBV12-3/TRBV12-4|TRBJ1-2
ASRPGTGRTDGYT
>NA|TRBV7-9|TRBJ1-2
ASSLPGRENDGYT
>NA|TRBV20-1|TRBJ1-2
SARGGDRAHT
>NA|TRBV7-2|TRBJ1-5
ASSLLGVWQPQH
>NA|TRBV12-3/TRBV12-4|TRBJ2-1
ASSPGTAKSWQF
>many|TRBV7-9|TRBJ2-1
ASSSPRLAGEGRYNEQF
>many|TRBV6-6|TRBJ2-5
ASSYSRADQETQY
>few|TRBV6-5|TRBJ2-2
ASSPSPGDHTGELF
>many|TRBV20-1|TRBJ2-5
SPGGRETQY
>few|TRBV7-2|TRBJ2-7
ASSLNSGYEQY
>NA|TRBV5-5|TRBJ1-6
AGSQAAGQDNSPLH
>few|TRBV6-1|TRBJ1-2
ASSEVLTSNYGYT
>few|TRBV9|TRBJ2-1
ASSVEGTSGREQF
>NA|TRBV25-1|NA
ASSQRQQGATYEQY
>NA|TRBV29-1|TRBJ2-1
SADRDSGPNEQF
>few|TRBV5-1|TRBJ2-1
ASSLAGGASNEQF
>many|TRBV29-1|TRBJ2-3
SGRQGGVTDTQY
>NA|TRBV7-2|TRBJ2-7
ASSVALPPYEQY
>few|TRBV20-1|TRBJ2-7
SASRDKYEQY
>NA|TRBV4-3|TRBJ2-1
ASSLASASYNEQF
>few|TRBV13|TRBJ2-5
ASKRQGQETQY
>NA|TRBV4-3|TRBJ2-2
ASSQGLRGQNTGELF
>NA|TRBV20-1|TRBJ2-7
SAKTDRPSYEQY
>NA|TRBV12-3/TRBV12-4|NA
ASSTGTDNEQY
>NA|TRBV4-1|TRBJ2-6
ASSQTGSSGANVLT
>once|TRBV5-1|TRBJ1-5
ASSREGGNQPQH
>NA|TRBV29-1|TRBJ1-2
SAGDRAGYGYT
>NA|TRBV9|TRBJ2-1
ASSRAESGNDQF
>few|TRBV4-3|TRBJ1-2
ASSPFRGGYGYT
>few|TRBV20-1|TRBJ2-3
SADSSGKGGRDTQY